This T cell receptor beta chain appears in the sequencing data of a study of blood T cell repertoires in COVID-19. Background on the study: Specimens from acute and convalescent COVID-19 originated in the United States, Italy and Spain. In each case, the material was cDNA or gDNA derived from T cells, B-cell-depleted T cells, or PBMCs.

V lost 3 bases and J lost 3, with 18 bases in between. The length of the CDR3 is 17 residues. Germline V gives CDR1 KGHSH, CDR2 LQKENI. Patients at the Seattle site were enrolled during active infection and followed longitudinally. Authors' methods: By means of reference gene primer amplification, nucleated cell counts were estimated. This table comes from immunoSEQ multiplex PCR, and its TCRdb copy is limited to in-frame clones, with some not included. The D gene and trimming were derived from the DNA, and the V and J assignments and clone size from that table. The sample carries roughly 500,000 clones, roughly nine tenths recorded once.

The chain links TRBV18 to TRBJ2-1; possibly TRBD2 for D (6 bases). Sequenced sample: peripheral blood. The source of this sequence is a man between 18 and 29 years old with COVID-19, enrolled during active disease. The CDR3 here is CASSPQAVWRDYNEQFF. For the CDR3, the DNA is TGTGCCAGCTCACCCCAAGCAGTATGGAGGGACTACAATGAGCAGTTCTTC.